This T cell receptor (beta chain) was retrieved from a study of siplizumab effects on memory and regulatory T cells. General observations from the study: Memory cells seemed less diverse than naive T cells, which seemed major alloresponse contributors. Most proliferating CD4+ or CD8+ clones, roughly 75-97%, had no naive or memory assignment.

This clone was seen once. Its antigen remains unidentified. TCRdb's table, derived via immunoSEQ multiplex PCR, lists solely in-frame clones and lacks some. Of some 62,000 clones in the sample, around three quarters were seen once. This clonotype was sampled from a human donor in good health. The sequencing input was memory CD4+ T cells sorted from blood.

In DNA, the CDR3 is TGTGCCAGCAGCCCCCAGGGCTCCTACAATGAGCAGTTCTTC. Protein product: CASSPQGSYNEQFF. The rearrangement uses TRBV7-3 and TRBJ2-1; perhaps TRBD1 as D (5 bases). This CDR3 comprises 14 residues. The V end was cut by 5 bases, the J end by 0 bases, with 8 bases between. CDR1 is SGHTA and CDR2 is FQGTGA in the germline V gene. The full variable domain, in which reference TRBV7-3 and TRBJ2-1 provide the parts outside the CDR3, is GAGVSQTPSNKVTEKGKYVELRCDPISGHTALYWYRQSLGQGPEFLIYFQGTGAADDSGLPNDRFFAVRPEGSVSTLKIQRTERGDSAVYLCASSPQGSYNEQFFGPGTRLTVL.